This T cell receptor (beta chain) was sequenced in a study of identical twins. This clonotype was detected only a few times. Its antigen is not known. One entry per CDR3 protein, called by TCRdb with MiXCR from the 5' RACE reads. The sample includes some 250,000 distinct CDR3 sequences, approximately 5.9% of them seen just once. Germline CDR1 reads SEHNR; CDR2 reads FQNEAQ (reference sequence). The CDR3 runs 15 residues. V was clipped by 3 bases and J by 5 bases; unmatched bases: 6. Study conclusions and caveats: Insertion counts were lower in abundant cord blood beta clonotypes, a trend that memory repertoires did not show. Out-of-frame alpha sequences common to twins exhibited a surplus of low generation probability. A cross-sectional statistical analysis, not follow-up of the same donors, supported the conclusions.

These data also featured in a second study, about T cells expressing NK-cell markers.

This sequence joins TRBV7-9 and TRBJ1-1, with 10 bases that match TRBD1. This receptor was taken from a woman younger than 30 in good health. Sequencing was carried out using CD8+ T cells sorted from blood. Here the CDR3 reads CASSLGQGQSTEAFF. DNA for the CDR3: TGTGCCAGCAGCTTGGGACAGGGGCAGTCAACTGAAGCTTTCTTT.